This T cell receptor beta chain was sequenced in a study of cytomegalovirus exposure and HLA in healthy donors. Notes on the study in general: In a later analysis, common viral pathogens appeared linked to several of the most significant clusters. Earlier analysis looked at TCR beta V segments, and most were productive about 90% or about 30% of the time. Later work associated over 15,000 TCR beta sequences with HLA alleles at 0.05 false discovery rate.

Concerning this clone: Its antigen is unidentified.

Trimming removed 0 bases from V and 0 bases from J, with 12 bases in between. There are 18 residues in the CDR3. Per germline, CDR1 LGHNA and CDR2 YSLEER. Samples came from healthy bone marrow donors. PCR used 60 Vbeta primers and 13 Jbeta primers. Sequencing was performed with immunoSEQ multiplex PCR; in TCRdb, only in-frame clones are kept and a portion is missing. The sample has nearly 110,000 clones, over 60% seen once. The sequence was collected from a woman aged 45-59 years in good health and CMV-seropositive. The rearrangement links TRBV4-3 to TRBJ2-6; no definite D call. Sequenced input: PBMCs. This chain's CDR3 is CASSQDFFESSGANVLTF. Here the CDR3 DNA reads TGCGCCAGCAGCCAAGACTTTTTCGAGAGCTCTGGGGCCAACGTCCTGACTTTC.